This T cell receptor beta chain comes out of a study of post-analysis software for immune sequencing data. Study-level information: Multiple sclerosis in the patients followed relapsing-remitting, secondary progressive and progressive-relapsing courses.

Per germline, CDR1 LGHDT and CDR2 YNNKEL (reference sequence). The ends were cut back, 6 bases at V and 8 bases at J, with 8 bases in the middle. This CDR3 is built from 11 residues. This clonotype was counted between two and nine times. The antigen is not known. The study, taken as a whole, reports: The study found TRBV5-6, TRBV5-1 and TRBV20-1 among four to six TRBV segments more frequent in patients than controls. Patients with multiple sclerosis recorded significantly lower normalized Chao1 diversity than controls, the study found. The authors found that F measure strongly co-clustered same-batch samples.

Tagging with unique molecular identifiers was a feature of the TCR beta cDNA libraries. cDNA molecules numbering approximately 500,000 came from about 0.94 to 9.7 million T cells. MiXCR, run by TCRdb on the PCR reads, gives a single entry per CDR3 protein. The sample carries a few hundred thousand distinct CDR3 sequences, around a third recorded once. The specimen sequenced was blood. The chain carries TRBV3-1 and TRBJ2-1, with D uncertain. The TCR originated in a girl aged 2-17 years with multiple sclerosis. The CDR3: CASRLTDEQFF. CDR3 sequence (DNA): TGTGCCAGCAGATTAACTGATGAGCAGTTCTTC.